A selection of T cell receptor beta chains follows, all from one sample in a study of cytomegalovirus exposure and HLA in healthy donors. Profiled with immunoSEQ multiplex PCR; TCRdb holds only in-frame clones, not every one. This table holds around 150,000 clones, around four fifths found once. Sequenced material: PBMCs. These TCRs come from a male donor in good health and CMV-seronegative. Each CDR3 is given with its conserved first and last residue. D genes are given only for firm matches. The size entry is marked missing in some rows and otherwise reads once, few, many or a size class.

abundance	v_gene	d_gene	j_gene	CDR3nt	CDR3aa
-	TRBV9	TRBD1	TRBJ1-2	TGTGCCAGCAGCGTAGTACCTGGGACAGGGGGTGGCTACACCTTC	CASSVVPGTGGGYTF
-	TRBV7-3	-	TRBJ1-1	TGTGCCAGCAGCTTAGTAGTGAACACTGAAGCTTTCTTT	CASSLVVNTEAFF
-	TRBV5-5	TRBD1	TRBJ2-7	TGTGCCACCCAGAACCCTGACAGGGGCGGCCACGAGCAGTACTTC	CATQNPDRGGHEQYF
-	TRBV5-1	TRBD2	TRBJ2-3	TGCGCCAGCAGACGGACTAGCGGGGGCACAGATACGCAGTATTTT	CASRRTSGGTDTQYF
-	TRBV28	TRBD2	TRBJ2-7	TGTGCCAGCAGTGTGACAGCGCCCGTGACTAGCGGGAAAGCCTACGAGCAGTACTTC	CASSVTAPVTSGKAYEQYF
few	TRBV9	-	TRBJ1-3	TGTGCCAGCGGTCGCGGAGAAAACACCATATATTTT	CASGRGENTIYF
-	TRBV11-3	-	TRBJ2-5	TGTGCCAGACTCCGAGAGCAGTACTTC	CARLREQYF
few	TRBV27	TRBD2	TRBJ2-7	TGTGCCAGCAGAACGGGACTAGCAACCTACGAGCAGTACTTC	CASRTGLATYEQYF
once	TRBV2	TRBD2	TRBJ2-1	TGTGCCAGCAGACACCCCGGACTAGCGGGGGTAAATGAGCAGTTCTTC	CASRHPGLAGVNEQFF
-	TRBV7-8	TRBD1	TRBJ1-5	TGTGCCAGCAGCGGGTCGACAGGGTTTGATGGGCAGCCCCAGCATTTT	CASSGSTGFDGQPQHF
-	TRBV5-1	TRBD2	TRBJ2-2	TGCGCCAGCAGCGGCGGGAGGGCGAACACCGGGGAGCTGTTTTTT	CASSGGRANTGELFF
-	TRBV7-9	TRBD2	TRBJ2-7	TGTGCCAGCAGCTTTTCTAGCGGGGCCTACGAGCAGTACTTC	CASSFSSGAYEQYF